This TCR beta chain was recovered during a study of blood T cell repertoires in COVID-19. For the study at large: Both acute and convalescent COVID-19 samples were obtained from the United States, Italy and Spain. Sources were T cells, B-cell-depleted T cells, or PBMCs; the material itself was cDNA or gDNA.

CDR1 is MNHNY and CDR2 is SVGAGI in the germline V gene (reference sequence). The CDR3 is 12 residues long. Trimming took 6 bases from V and 8 from J, leaving 11 bases between them. As processed by the authors: From reference gene primer amplification, estimates of nucleated cell counts were derived. The assay was immunoSEQ multiplex PCR, and TCRdb's table has in-frame clones only and misses some. V, J and clone size are taken as reported in that table, and D and trimming were inferred from the DNA itself. This sample has approximately 240,000 clones, with roughly 82% found just once. This receptor was identified in an elderly woman with active or convalescent COVID-19. Sequenced sample: peripheral blood. The J gene is TRBJ2-1, the V gene TRBV6-6; TRBD2 is a possible D gene (5 bases). CDR3 nucleotides: TGTGCCAGCAGCAAGGACTGGTATGAGCAGTTCTTC. Its protein product is CASSKDWYEQFF.